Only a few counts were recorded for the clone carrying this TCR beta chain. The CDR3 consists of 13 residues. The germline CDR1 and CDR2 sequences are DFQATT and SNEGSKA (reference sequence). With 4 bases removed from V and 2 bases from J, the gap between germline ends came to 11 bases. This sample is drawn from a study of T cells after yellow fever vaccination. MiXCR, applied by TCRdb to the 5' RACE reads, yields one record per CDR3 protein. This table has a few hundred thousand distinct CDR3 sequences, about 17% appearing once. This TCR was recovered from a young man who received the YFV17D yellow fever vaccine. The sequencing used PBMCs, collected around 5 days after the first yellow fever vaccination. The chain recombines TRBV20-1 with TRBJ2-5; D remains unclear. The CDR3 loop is CSATFYSQETQYF. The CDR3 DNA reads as TGCAGTGCTACGTTTTACAGTCAAGAGACCCAGTACTTC.